Listed below are T cell receptor beta chains from one sample, sequenced in a study of blood T cell repertoires in COVID-19. Clones were sequenced by immunoSEQ multiplex PCR, and TCRdb holds only the in-frame ones, with some missing. The sample contains about 300,000 clones, 65% to 90% of which appear only once. Sample: PBMCs or T cells enriched from blood (not recorded which). The receptor source for this set is a man aged 25 to 45 who had recovered from COVID-19. Each CDR3 is given with its conserved first and last residue. Each record gives: V gene, D gene, J gene, clone size, CDR3 protein, CDR3 DNA. A D gene is named only where the DNA matches it firmly. The size entry is marked missing in some rows and otherwise reads once, few, many or a size class.

TRBV4-1	TRBD1	TRBJ1-4	.	CASSRRTGGEKLFF	TGCGCCAGCAGCCGCCGGACAGGGGGGGAAAAACTGTTTTTT
TRBV19	TRBD1	TRBJ2-7	.	CASTPDRASYEQYF	TGTGCCAGTACCCCCGACAGGGCCTCCTACGAGCAGTACTTC
TRBV27	.	TRBJ1-3	.	CASSLGAGPGNTIYF	TGTGCCAGCAGTTTAGGGGCCGGGCCCGGAAACACCATATATTTT
TRBV15	TRBD1	TRBJ1-2	.	CATSRDKGASNYGYTF	TGTGCCACCAGCAGAGATAAGGGGGCCAGTAACTATGGCTACACCTTC
TRBV5-8	TRBD1	TRBJ2-3	.	CASSWGQSTDTQYF	TGTGCCAGCAGCTGGGGACAGAGCACAGATACGCAGTATTTT
TRBV13	.	TRBJ1-6	.	CASSVRSLSNSPLHF	TGTGCCAGCAGCGTGAGGAGTTTGTCTAATTCACCCCTCCACTTT
TRBV10-1	.	TRBJ1-2	few	CASSPTGELYGYTF	TGCGCCAGCAGTCCGACAGGCGAGCTCTATGGCTACACCTTC
TRBV18	.	TRBJ1-1	.	CASSLRQVNTEAFF	TGTGCCAGCTCACTCCGCCAGGTGAACACTGAAGCTTTCTTT
TRBV23-1	.	TRBJ1-1	few	CASSQPGDSGAENTEAFF	TGCGCCAGCAGTCAACCCGGAGACAGTGGGGCCGAGAACACTGAAGCTTTCTTT
TRBV2	.	TRBJ1-1	.	CASSSQGGNTEAFF	TGTGCCAGCAGCTCACAGGGTGGGAACACTGAAGCTTTCTTT
TRBV19	TRBD1	TRBJ1-5	.	CASNPGQGGQPQHF	TGTGCCAGTAACCCGGGACAGGGAGGGCAGCCCCAGCATTTT
TRBV11-3	.	TRBJ2-1	.	CASTGTPSYNEQFF	TGTGCCAGCACCGGGACACCCTCCTACAATGAGCAGTTCTTC
TRBV11-3	TRBD1	TRBJ2-1	.	CASSLQQGPNTEQFF	TGTGCCAGCAGCTTACAACAGGGGCCAAACACTGAGCAGTTCTTC
TRBV24-1	TRBD1	TRBJ2-1	.	CATSDPLDREGSSYNEQFF	TGTGCCACCAGTGATCCATTGGACAGGGAAGGTTCGTCCTACAATGAGCAGTTCTTC
TRBV7-2	TRBD2	TRBJ2-7	.	CASSYKITSGSKYEQYF	TGTGCCAGCAGCTATAAAATAACTAGCGGGAGTAAGTACGAGCAGTACTTC
TRBV4-2	.	TRBJ2-1	.	CASSQELATSNEQFF	TGTGCCAGCAGCCAAGAATTGGCCACCTCCAATGAGCAGTTCTTC
TRBV5-1	TRBD2	TRBJ2-3	.	CASSWTSGRGGDTQYF	TGCGCCAGCAGCTGGACTAGCGGGAGAGGTGGAGATACGCAGTATTTT
TRBV3-1/TRBV3-2	TRBD2	TRBJ2-5	.	CASRSKLGLAGGGETQYF	TGTGCCAGCAGGTCCAAATTGGGACTAGCGGGAGGGGGGGAGACCCAGTACTTC
TRBV10-3	TRBD1	TRBJ1-1	few	CAIRRQGAMMNTEAFF	TGTGCCATCAGGAGACAGGGGGCTATGATGAACACTGAAGCTTTCTTT
TRBV25-1	TRBD2	TRBJ2-1	.	CASRSSGVIYNEQFF	TGTGCCAGCAGGTCTAGCGGGGTAATCTACAATGAGCAGTTCTTC
TRBV5-6	.	TRBJ2-4	.	CASSSPGAAKNIQYF	TGTGCCAGCAGCTCCCCGGGTGCGGCCAAAAACATTCAGTACTTC
TRBV6-5	.	TRBJ2-7	.	CASSLFRGRYEQYF	TGTGCCAGCAGTTTATTCCGGGGGAGGTACGAGCAGTACTTC
TRBV28	TRBD1	TRBJ2-7	.	CASSGQDILRQQYF	TGTGCCAGCAGTGGACAGGATATTCTACGACAGCAGTACTTC
TRBV6-5	TRBD2	TRBJ2-3	once	CASRSSGISTDTQYF	TGTGCCAGCAGATCAAGCGGGATTAGCACAGATACGCAGTATTTT
TRBV5-6	TRBD1	TRBJ2-2	.	CASSLEGQGILYTGELFF	TGTGCCAGCAGCCTGGAGGGACAGGGGATCTTGTACACCGGGGAGCTGTTTTTT
TRBV19	.	TRBJ2-2	.	CASRLGHTGELFF	TGTGCCAGTAGATTGGGCCACACCGGGGAGCTGTTTTTT
TRBV28	.	TRBJ1-2	few	CASSLSQQYGYTF	TGTGCCAGCAGTTTGTCACAACAGTATGGCTACACCTTC
TRBV27	.	TRBJ2-6	.	CASTTSVGANVLTF	TGTGCCAGCACTACCTCCGTAGGGGCCAACGTCCTGACTTTC